This entry lists 2 T cell receptor beta chains sequenced from one sample in a study of blood T cell repertoires in COVID-19. TCRdb's copy holds only in-frame clones and misses some; the assay was immunoSEQ multiplex PCR. The sample lists a few hundred thousand clones, under 90% occurring once. Sequencing was done on a sample of peripheral blood. The receptors originated from a human donor in a cohort sampled during active COVID-19.

The V call is TRBV5-1, the J call TRBJ2-1, with 9 positions matching TRBD2. Germline assignment: CDR1 SGHRS and CDR2 YFSETQ. The CDR3 is 16 amino acids. V was clipped by 3 bases and J by 2 bases; unmatched bases: 6. The CDR3 sequence: CASSWVAGATYNEQFF. CDR3 sequence (DNA): TGCGCCAGCAGCTGGGTAGCGGGGGCCACCTACAATGAGCAGTTCTTC.

The chain has TRBV19 and TRBJ1-5; the D gene is possibly TRBD1 (6 bases). CDR1 is LNHDA, CDR2 SQIVND, per germline (reference sequence). Trimming pared 5 bases from V and 2 bases from J, leaving 10 bases between. CDR3 size: 14 residues. This chain's CDR3 is CASSLQGGNQPQHF. In DNA, the CDR3 is TGTGCCAGTAGTCTACAGGGCGGCAATCAGCCCCAGCATTTT.